This TCR beta chain was sequenced for a study of identical twins. TCRdb independently ran MiXCR on the 5' RACE reads; one entry per CDR3 protein. The sample includes roughly 690,000 distinct CDR3 sequences, roughly 6.2% of them seen just once. Study outcomes and limitations: Invariant T cells like MAIT and iNKT could partly confound the zero-insertion analyses. The more abundant beta clonotypes in cord blood had fewer insertions, and memory repertoires did not show this.

As to this clonotype: Its antigen is unknown. The CDR3 end shows no conserved phenylalanine or tryptophan, and so a read error is likely. Because the CDR3's place on the DNA is in doubt, the DNA is left out and the CDR3 is given as listed by TCRdb.

Inclusive of both ends, the CDR3 amounts to 18 amino acids. Germline CDR1 reads SGHTA; CDR2 reads FQGNSA. The sample was naive T cells sorted from blood. The clonotype originates from a man aged 18 to 29 in good health. The genes are TRBV7-2 and TRBJ1-6. CDR3 loop: CASSLSGRIPSYNRPHLL.